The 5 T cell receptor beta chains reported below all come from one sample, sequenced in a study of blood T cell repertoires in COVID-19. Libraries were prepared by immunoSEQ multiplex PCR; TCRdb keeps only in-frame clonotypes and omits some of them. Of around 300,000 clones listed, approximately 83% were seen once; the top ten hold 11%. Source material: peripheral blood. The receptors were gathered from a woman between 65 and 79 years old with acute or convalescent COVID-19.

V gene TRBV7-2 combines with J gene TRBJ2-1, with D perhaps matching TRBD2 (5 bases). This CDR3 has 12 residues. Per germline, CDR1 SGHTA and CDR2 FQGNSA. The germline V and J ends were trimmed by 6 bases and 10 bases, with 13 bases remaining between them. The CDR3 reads CASSPYPGEQFF. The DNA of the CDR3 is TGTGCCAGCAGTCCCTACCCGGGGGAGCAGTTCTTC. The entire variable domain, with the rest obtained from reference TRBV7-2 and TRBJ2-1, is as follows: GAGVSQSPSNKVTEKGKDVELRCDPISGHTALYWYRQSLGQGLEFLIYFQGNSAPDKSGLPSDRFSAERTGGSVSTLTIQRTQQEDSAVYLCASSPYPGEQFFGPGTRLTVL.

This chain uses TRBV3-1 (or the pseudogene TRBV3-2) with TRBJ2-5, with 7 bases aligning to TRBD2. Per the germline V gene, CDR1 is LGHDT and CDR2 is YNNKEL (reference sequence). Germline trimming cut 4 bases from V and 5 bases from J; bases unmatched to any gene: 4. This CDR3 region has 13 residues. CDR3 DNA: TGTGCCAGCAGCCCGACTAGCCGGGAGACCCAGTACTTC. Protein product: CASSPTSRETQYF.

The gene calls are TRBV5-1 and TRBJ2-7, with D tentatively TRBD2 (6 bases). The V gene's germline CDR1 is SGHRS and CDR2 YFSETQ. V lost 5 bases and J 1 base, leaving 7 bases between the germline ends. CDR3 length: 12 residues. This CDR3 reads CASRRDSYEQYF. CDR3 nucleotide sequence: TGCGCCAGCAGGCGGGATTCCTACGAGCAGTACTTC.

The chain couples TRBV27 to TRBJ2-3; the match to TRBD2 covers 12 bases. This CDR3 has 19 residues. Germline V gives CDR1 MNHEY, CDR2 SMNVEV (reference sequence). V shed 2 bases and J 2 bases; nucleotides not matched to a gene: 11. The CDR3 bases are TGTGCCAGCAGTTTAAGGATCCTAGCGGGGGGGATTATCACAGATACGCAGTATTTT. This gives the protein CASSLRILAGGIITDTQYF.

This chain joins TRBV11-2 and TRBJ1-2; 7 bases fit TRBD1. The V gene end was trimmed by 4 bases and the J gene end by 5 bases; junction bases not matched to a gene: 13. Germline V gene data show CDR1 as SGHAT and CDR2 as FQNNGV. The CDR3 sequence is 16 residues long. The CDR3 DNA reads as TGTGCCAGCAGCTCAAACAGGGGAGTCCACCCTTATGGCTACACCTTC. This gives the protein CASSSNRGVHPYGYTF.